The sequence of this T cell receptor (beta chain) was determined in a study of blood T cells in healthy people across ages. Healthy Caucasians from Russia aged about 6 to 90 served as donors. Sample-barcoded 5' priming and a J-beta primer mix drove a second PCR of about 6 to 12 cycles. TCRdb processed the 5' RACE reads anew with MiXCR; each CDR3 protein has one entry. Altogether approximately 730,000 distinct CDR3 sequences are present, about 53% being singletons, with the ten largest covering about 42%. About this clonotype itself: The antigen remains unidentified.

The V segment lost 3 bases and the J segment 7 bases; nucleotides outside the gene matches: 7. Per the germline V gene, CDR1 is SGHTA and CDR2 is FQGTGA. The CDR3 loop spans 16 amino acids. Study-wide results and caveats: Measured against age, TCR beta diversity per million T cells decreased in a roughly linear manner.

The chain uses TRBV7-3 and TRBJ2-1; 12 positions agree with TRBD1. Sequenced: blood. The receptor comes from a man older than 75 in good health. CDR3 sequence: CASSFPGQGASNEQFF. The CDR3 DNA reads TGTGCCAGCAGCTTCCCGGGACAGGGGGCGTCAAATGAGCAGTTCTTC.